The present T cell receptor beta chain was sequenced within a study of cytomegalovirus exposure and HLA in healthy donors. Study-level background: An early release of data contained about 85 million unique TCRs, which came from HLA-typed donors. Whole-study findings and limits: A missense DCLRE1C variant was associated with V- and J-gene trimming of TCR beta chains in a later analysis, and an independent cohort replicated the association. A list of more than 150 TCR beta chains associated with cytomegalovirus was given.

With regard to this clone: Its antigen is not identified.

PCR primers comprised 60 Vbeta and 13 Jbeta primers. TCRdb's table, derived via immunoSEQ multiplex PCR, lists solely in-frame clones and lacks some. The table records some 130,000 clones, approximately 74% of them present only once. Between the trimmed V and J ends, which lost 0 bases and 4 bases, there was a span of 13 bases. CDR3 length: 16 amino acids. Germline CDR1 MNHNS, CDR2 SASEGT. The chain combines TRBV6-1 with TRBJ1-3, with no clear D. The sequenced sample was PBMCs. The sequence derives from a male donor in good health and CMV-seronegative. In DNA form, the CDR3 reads TGTGCCAGCAGTGAAGCGCAGCCAGGACTAGGAAACACCATATATTTT. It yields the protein CASSEAQPGLGNTIYF.